Each of the 22 T cell receptor beta chains below was sequenced from the same sample in a study of T cell repertoires in cytomegalovirus infection. From the reads, TCRdb called clonotypes with MiXCR, one entry per CDR3 protein. The data show hundreds of thousands of distinct CDR3 sequences, roughly a third seen once. Sequencing was done on a sample of PBMCs. The receptors here all came from a human donor in good health (CMV status not recorded). Some clones in this sample may be carry-over from other donors' samples.

This clonotype has only a few counts. The chain couples TRBV20-1 to TRBJ1-2; D is perhaps TRBD1 (6 bases). V was pared by 0 bases and J by 6 bases, with 14 bases between. CDR1 is DFQATT and CDR2 is SNEGSKA in the germline V gene (reference sequence). The CDR3 extends over 14 amino acids. CDR3 region: CSARDRPGADGYTF. The CDR3 DNA sequence: TGCAGTGCTAGAGATCGGCCGGGGGCAGATGGCTACACCTTC.

The chain has TRBV6-5 and TRBJ2-2, with TRBD1 matching 8 bases. This CDR3 region has 16 residues. The V gene's germline CDR1 is MNHEY and CDR2 SVGAGI. Losses at the gene ends were 2 bases for V and 1 base for J; bases not matched to a gene: 3. The CDR3 sequence: CASSYHGQGNTGELFF. DNA for the CDR3: TGTGCCAGCAGTTACCACGGACAGGGGAACACCGGGGAGCTGTTTTTT.

Ten or more counts support this clonotype. The chain employs TRBV7-6 and TRBJ2-2, with D maybe TRBD2 (5 bases). Germline V gene lookup returns CDR1 SGHVS and CDR2 FNYEAQ. CDR3 length equals 14 residues. The V end lost 5 bases, the J end lost 5 bases, and 12 bases lay between the germline ends. For the CDR3, the DNA is TGTGCCAGCAGCATCTCCGGGGAGACCGGGGAGCTGTTTTTT. Translated, it gives CASSISGETGELFF. Full variable domain (remainder filled in from reference TRBV7-6 and TRBJ2-2): GAGVSQSPRYKVTKRGQDVALRCDPISGHVSLYWYRQALGQGPEFLTYFNYEAQQDKSGLPNDRFSAERPEGSISTLTIQRTEQRDSAMYRCASSISGETGELFFGEGSRLTVL.

In this sample, this clonotype turned up a few times. The chain joins TRBV7-8 to TRBJ2-1; D is uncertain. The V gene's germline CDR1 is SGHVS and CDR2 FQNEAQ. With 6 bases removed from V and 8 bases from J, the gap between germline ends came to 11 bases. The CDR3 runs to 12 residues. The CDR3 reads CASSHPADEQFF. CDR3 DNA sequence: TGTGCCAGCAGTCATCCGGCGGATGAGCAGTTCTTC. The full variable domain, with the rest looked up from reference TRBV7-8 and TRBJ2-1, is GAGVSQSPRYKVAKRGQDVALRCDPISGHVSLFWYQQALGQGPEFLTYFQNEAQLDKSGLPSDRFFAERPEGSVSTLKIQRTQQEDSAVYLCASSHPADEQFFGPGTRLTVL.

CDR3 in DNA: TGTGCCAGTAGTATTCGGTGGGGATCCTACAATGAGCAGTTCTTC. As protein: CASSIRWGSYNEQFF. The chain employs TRBV19 and TRBJ2-1; D is undetermined. Germline V lookup: CDR1 LNHDA, CDR2 SQIVND (reference sequence). Trimming stripped 3 bases from V and 1 base from J, with 10 bases between. The CDR3 extends over 15 amino acids.

Comment on this clonotype: At one of its ends the junction is not consistent with the germline gene, which may arise from a read error. The CDR3 is CASSLGYNQPQPF. CDR3 in DNA: TGTGCCAGCAGCTTAGGATACAATCAGCCCCAGCCTTTT. The V gene is TRBV7-2, the J gene TRBJ1-5; D remains unclear. The CDR3 extends over 13 amino acids. Per germline, CDR1 SGHTA and CDR2 FQGNSA.

This clonotype was detected many times. The chain is built from TRBV7-2 and TRBJ1-6; weak D call: TRBD1 (5 bases). V lost 0 bases and J lost 7, with 16 bases in between. The V gene's germline CDR1 is SGHTA and CDR2 FQGNSA. CDR3 length equals 17 residues. The CDR3, as DNA: TGTGCCAGCAGCTTAGCGCTAGGGGTCCGCCGAAATTCACCCCTCCACTTT. This encodes CASSLALGVRRNSPLHF. Together with reference TRBV7-2 and TRBJ1-6, the CDR3 gives the full variable domain: GAGVSQSPSNKVTEKGKDVELRCDPISGHTALYWYRQSLGQGLEFLIYFQGNSAPDKSGLPSDRFSAERTGGSVSTLTIQRTQQEDSAVYLCASSLALGVRRNSPLHFGNGTRLTVT.

The chain is built from TRBV10-3 and TRBJ1-1; a possible D gene is TRBD1 (5 bases). The CDR3 runs 14 residues. V was clipped by 5 bases and J by 7 bases, with 17 bases between them. Germline CDR1 reads ENHRY; CDR2 reads SYGVKD. The CDR3 coding sequence is TGTGCCATCAGTCAAGAATTTCGACAGATTGAAGCTTTCTTT. Amino acid sequence: CAISQEFRQIEAFF.

This clonotype occurred a few times. V is TRBV15 and J is TRBJ2-1; D assignment may be TRBD1 or TRBD2 (7 bases each). CDR1 LNHNV and CDR2 YYDKDF come from the germline V gene (reference sequence). This CDR3 region has 18 residues. With 4 bases removed from V and 3 bases from J, the gap between germline ends came to 22 bases. The CDR3 DNA reads as TGTGCCACCAGCATGCAGGGGCCAGGGGGGGTTTTCTACAATGAGCAGTTCTTC. Translation gives CATSMQGPGGVFYNEQFF. The variable domain in full, with the rest retrieved from reference TRBV15 and TRBJ2-1, is DAMVIQNPRYQVTQFGKPVTLSCSQTLNHNVMYWYQQKSSQAPKLLFHYYDKDFNNEADTPDNFQSRRPNTSFCFLDIRSPGLGDTAMYLCATSMQGPGGVFYNEQFFGPGTRLTVL.

The V call is TRBV20-1, the J call TRBJ2-4; 12 bases fit TRBD2. The germline V gene has CDR1 DFQATT and CDR2 SNEGSKA (reference sequence). V lost 0 bases and J lost 4; bases outside the gene matches: 4. The CDR3 is 16 amino acids. CDR3 nucleotide sequence: TGCAGTGCTAGAGATCCACTAGCGGGGGGAAAAAACATTCAGTACTTC. Translating gives CSARDPLAGGKNIQYF.

This clonotype was seen more than once but under ten times. The chain has TRBV7-8 and TRBJ2-7; 7 nucleotides line up with TRBD2. Germline V gene sequence: CDR1 SGHVS, CDR2 FQNEAQ. The CDR3 loop spans 16 amino acids. J lost 0 bases, V lost 2 bases, and 7 bases had no gene match. The CDR3 DNA is TGTGCCAGCAGCTTATTGGGGGGGGGTGCCTCCTACGAGCAGTACTTC. Translating gives CASSLLGGGASYEQYF.

The chain joins TRBV6-4 to TRBJ1-5; tentative D call: TRBD1 (5 bases). The CDR3 extends over 13 amino acids. The V and J ends lost 2 bases and 9 bases respectively, with 11 bases between them. Germline CDR1 is MRHNA and CDR2 is SNTAGT. The CDR3 protein is CASSDGWGRPQHF. CDR3 DNA: TGTGCCAGCAGTGACGGTTGGGGACGGCCCCAGCATTTT.

As regards this clonotype: This may come from a read error, since a much larger clone is one base off. This chain uses TRBV7-6 with TRBJ1-1; no clear D gene. CDR1 is SGHVS and CDR2 is FNYEAQ in the germline V gene. The CDR3 totals 13 residues. The CDR3 loop reads CASSLHSTTEALF. CDR3 coding DNA: TGTGCCAGCAGCTTGCATAGCACCACCGAAGCTTTATTT.

This clonotype occurred a few times. This chain joins TRBV6-5 and TRBJ2-3; D possibly corresponds to TRBD1 (6 bases). V lost 0 bases to trimming and J lost 6 bases, with 13 bases between them. The CDR3 length is 15 residues. Germline lookup yields CDR1 MNHEY and CDR2 SVGAGI. DNA of the CDR3: TGTGCCAGCAGTTACTCGGGTGGGGGCGCCGATACGCAGTATTTT. Translating gives CASSYSGGGADTQYF.

Of note for this clonotype: A read error may account for a junction end that differs from germline. The chain links TRBV4-1 to TRBJ2-3; D could derive from TRBD1 or TRBD2 (5 bases each). CDR1 is MGHRA and CDR2 is YSYEKL in the germline V gene. This CDR3 is built from 15 residues. This CDR3 reads CASSSGTKSTDTQYF. For the CDR3, the DNA is TGTGCCAGCAGTTCCGGGACCAAAAGCACAGATACGCAGTATTTT.

This clonotype was seen more than once but under ten times. The V and J genes are TRBV6-5 and TRBJ1-5; 7 bases are a match to TRBD1. Unmatched junction bases numbered 21, after V lost 0 bases and J lost 4 bases. This CDR3 is built from 21 residues. Germline loops: CDR1 MNHEY, CDR2 SVGAGI. The CDR3: CASSYSTPRDRETHVNQPQHF. The CDR3 DNA reads TGTGCCAGCAGTTACTCGACCCCTAGAGACAGGGAAACCCACGTAAATCAGCCCCAGCATTTT.

In this sample, this clonotype turned up many times. The V and J genes are TRBV7-2 and TRBJ2-4; D gene uncertain. Deletions cut 4 bases from V and 9 bases from J, with 16 bases between. This CDR3 is built from 14 residues. CDR1 SGHTA and CDR2 FQGNSA come from the germline V gene. This chain's CDR3 is CASSSTYARGIQYF. CDR3 bases: TGTGCCAGCAGCTCCACATATGCTCGTGGCATTCAGTACTTC.

This clonotype was picked up a small number of times. J is TRBJ2-3 and V is TRBV2, with D unclear. CDR3 size: 13 residues. Germline V CDR1 and CDR2: SNHLY, FYNNEI. Trimming pared 3 bases from V and 5 bases from J, leaving 9 bases between. CDR3 residues: CASSEQNRDTQYF. The CDR3 region has the DNA TGTGCCAGCAGTGAGCAGAACCGAGATACGCAGTATTTT.

As regards this clonotype: Without the conserved terminal phenylalanine or tryptophan, this CDR3 likely stems from a read error. The CDR3 DNA reads TGTGCCAGCAGCCCCCGGACAGCGGTCGAGCAGTACTTA. Translated, it gives CASSPRTAVEQYL. The chain joins TRBV11-3 to TRBJ2-7; tentative D call: TRBD1 (6 bases). V shed 5 bases and J shed 6 bases, with 14 bases lying between them. The CDR3 loop spans 13 amino acids. Germline CDR1 reads SGHNT; CDR2 reads YENEEA.

With regard to this clonotype: This may be a read error: a much more frequent sequence differs by one nucleotide. The chain uses TRBV7-2 and TRBJ1-6, with no clear D. In germline, CDR1 is SGHTA, CDR2 FQGNSA. The CDR3 sequence is 16 residues long. The chain's CDR3 is CASSLRTSSYNSPLPF. In DNA form, the CDR3 reads TGTGCCAGCAGCTTACGGACTAGCTCCTATAATTCACCCCTCCCCTTT.

The rearrangement uses TRBV12-3 or TRBV12-4 and TRBJ1-2, with TRBD1 identical over 7 bases. V dropped 5 bases and J dropped 4; count of bases not matched to a gene: 7. The length of the CDR3 is 14 residues. The DNA of the CDR3 is TGTGCCAGCAGTGAGACAGGGTTGGCCTATGGCTACACCTTC. Residues: CASSETGLAYGYTF.

This clonotype has just a few counts. The CDR3 DNA sequence: TGCAGTGTGACGGAGGCCTACAATGAGCAGTTCTTC. Translation gives CSVTEAYNEQFF. The chain uses TRBV20-1 and TRBJ2-1; maybe TRBD2 (5 bases). Germline loops: CDR1 DFQATT, CDR2 SNEGSKA (reference sequence). V was cut by 7 bases and J by 2 bases, with 9 bases left in between. The CDR3 covers 12 residues.